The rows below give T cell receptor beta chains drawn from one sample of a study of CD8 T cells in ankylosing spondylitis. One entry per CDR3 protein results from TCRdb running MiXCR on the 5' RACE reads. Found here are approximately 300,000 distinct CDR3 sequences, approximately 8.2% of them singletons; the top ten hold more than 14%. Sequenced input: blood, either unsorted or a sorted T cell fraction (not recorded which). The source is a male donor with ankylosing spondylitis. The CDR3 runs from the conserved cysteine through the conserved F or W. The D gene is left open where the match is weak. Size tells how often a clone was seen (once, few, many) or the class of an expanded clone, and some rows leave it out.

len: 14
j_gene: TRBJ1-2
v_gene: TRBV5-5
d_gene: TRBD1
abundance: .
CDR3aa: CASSLWDRDYGYTF
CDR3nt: TGTGCCAGCAGCTTGTGGGACAGGGACTATGGCTACACCTTC

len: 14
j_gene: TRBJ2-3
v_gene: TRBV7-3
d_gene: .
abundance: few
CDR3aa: CASSVMGKTDTQYF
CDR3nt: TGTGCCAGCAGTGTGATGGGGAAAACAGATACGCAGTATTTT

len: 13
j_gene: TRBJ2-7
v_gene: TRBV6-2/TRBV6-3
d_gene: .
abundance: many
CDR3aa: CASRGTGTYEQYF
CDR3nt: TGTGCCAGCAGAGGGACGGGAACCTACGAGCAGTACTTC

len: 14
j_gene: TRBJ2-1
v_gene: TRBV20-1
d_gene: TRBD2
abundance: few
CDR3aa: CSARGLADGSEQFF
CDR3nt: TGCAGTGCTAGGGGACTAGCGGACGGATCAGAGCAGTTCTTC

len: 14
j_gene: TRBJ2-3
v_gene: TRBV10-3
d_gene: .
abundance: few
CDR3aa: CAIRAWGVSSAQYF
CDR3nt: TGTGCCATCCGCGCATGGGGGGTTTCATCTGCGCAGTATTTT

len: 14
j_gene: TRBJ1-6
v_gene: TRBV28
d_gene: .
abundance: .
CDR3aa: CASSFRARESPLHF
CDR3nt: TGTGCCAGCAGTTTCAGGGCACGGGAGTCACCCCTCCACTTT

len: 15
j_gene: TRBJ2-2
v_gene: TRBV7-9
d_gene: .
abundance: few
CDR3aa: CASSLAGLSTGELFF
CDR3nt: TGTGCCAGCAGCTTAGCGGGCCTTTCCACCGGGGAGCTGTTTTTT

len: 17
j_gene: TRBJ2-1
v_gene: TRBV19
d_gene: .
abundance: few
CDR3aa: CASAREGNWAIYNEQFF
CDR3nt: TGTGCCAGTGCCCGGGAAGGAAATTGGGCGATCTACAATGAGCAGTTCTTC

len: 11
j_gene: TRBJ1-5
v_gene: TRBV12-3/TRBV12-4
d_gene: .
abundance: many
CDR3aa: CASGANQPQHF
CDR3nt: TGTGCCAGCGGGGCAAATCAGCCCCAGCATTTT

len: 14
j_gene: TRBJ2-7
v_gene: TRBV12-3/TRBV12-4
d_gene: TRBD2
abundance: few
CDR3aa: CASCMGGRAREQYF
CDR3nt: TGTGCCAGCTGTATGGGCGGGAGGGCCAGAGAGCAGTACTTC

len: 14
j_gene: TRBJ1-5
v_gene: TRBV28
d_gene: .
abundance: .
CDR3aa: CASSLVAAEEPQHF
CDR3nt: TGTGCCAGCAGTTTAGTGGCAGCTGAGGAGCCCCAGCATTTT

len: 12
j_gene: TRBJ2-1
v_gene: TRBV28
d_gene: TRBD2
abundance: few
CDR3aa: CASTTSGRGQFF
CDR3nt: TGTGCCAGCACAACAAGCGGGAGGGGGCAGTTCTTC